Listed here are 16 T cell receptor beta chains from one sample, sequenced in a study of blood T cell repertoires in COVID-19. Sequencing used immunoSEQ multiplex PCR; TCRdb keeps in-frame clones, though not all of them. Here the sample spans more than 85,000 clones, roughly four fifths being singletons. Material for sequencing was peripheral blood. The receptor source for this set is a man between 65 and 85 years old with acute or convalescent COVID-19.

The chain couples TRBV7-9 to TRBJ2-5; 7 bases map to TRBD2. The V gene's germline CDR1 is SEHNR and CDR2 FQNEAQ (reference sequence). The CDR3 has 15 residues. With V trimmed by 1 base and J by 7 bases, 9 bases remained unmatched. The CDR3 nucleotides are TGTGCCAGCAGCTTAGATACAGGCGGGGGTCGGACCCAGTACTTC. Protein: CASSLDTGGGRTQYF.

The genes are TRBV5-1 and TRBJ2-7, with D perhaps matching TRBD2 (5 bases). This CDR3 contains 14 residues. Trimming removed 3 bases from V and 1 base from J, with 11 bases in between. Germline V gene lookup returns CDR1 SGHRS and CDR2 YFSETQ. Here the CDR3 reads CASSSSGVSYEQYF. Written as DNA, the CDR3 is TGCGCCAGCAGCTCGTCCGGGGTATCCTACGAGCAGTACTTC.

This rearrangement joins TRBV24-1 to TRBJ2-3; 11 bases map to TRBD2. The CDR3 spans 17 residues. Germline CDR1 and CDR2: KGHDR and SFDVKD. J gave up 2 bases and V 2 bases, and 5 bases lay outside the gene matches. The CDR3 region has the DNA TGTGCCACCAGTGATTACCTAGCGGGGGGTAACACAGATACGCAGTATTTT. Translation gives CATSDYLAGGNTDTQYF.

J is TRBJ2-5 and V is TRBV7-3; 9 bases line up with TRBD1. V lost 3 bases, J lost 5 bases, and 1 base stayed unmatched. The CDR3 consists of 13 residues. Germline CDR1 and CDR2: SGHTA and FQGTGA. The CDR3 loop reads CASSFGQGETQYF. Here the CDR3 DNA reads TGTGCCAGCAGCTTCGGACAGGGGGAGACCCAGTACTTC.

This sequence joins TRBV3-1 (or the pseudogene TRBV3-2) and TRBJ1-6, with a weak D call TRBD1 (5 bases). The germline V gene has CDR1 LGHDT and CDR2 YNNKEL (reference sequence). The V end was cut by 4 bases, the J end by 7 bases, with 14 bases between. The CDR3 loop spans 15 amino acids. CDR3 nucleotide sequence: TGTGCCAGCAGCCTCAGACACAGGATCAATTCACCCCTCCACTTT. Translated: CASSLRHRINSPLHF.

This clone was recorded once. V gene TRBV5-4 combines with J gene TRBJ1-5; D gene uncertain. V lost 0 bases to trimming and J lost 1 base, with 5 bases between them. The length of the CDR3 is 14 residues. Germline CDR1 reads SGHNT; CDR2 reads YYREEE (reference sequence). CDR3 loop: CASSLAGSNQPQHF. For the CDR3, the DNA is TGTGCCAGCAGCTTGGCCGGGAGCAATCAGCCCCAGCATTTT.

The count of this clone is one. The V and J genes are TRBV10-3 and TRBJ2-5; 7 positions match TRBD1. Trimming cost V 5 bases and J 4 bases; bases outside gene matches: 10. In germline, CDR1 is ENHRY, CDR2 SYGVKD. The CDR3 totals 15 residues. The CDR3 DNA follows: TGTGCCATCAGTCCAACAGGGGCCGGGGCAGAGACCCAGTACTTC. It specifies CAISPTGAGAETQYF.

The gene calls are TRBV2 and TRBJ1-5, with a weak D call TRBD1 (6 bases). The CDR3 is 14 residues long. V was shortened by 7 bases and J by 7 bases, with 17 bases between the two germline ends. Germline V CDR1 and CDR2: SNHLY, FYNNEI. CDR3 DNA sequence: TGTGCCAGCAAGTCATCAGGGGTACGGCAGCCCCAGCATTTT. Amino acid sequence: CASKSSGVRQPQHF.

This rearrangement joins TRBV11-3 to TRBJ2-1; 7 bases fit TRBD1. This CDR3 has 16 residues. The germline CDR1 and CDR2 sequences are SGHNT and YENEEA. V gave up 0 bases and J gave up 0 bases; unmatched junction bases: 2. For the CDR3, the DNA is TGTGCCAGCAGCTTAGAGGGGACAGCCTCCTACAATGAGCAGTTCTTC. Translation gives CASSLEGTASYNEQFF.

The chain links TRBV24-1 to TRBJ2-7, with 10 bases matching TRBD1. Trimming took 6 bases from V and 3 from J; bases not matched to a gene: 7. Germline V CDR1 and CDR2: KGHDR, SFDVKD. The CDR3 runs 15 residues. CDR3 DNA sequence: TGTGCCACCAGTCAACCCGGACAGGGGGGCTACGAGCAGTACTTC. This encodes CATSQPGQGGYEQYF.

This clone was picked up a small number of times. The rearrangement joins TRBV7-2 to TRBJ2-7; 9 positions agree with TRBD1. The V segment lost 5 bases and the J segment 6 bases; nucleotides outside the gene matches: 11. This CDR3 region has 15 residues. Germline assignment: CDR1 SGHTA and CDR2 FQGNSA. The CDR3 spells CASSRPGTGRSEQYF. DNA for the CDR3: TGTGCCAGCAGCCGCCCCGGGACAGGGAGGAGCGAGCAGTACTTC.

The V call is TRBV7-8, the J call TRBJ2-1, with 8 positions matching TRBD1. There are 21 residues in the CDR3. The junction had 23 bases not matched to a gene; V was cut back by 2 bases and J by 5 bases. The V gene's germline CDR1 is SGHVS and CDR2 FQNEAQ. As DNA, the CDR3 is TGTGCCAGCAGCTTATTACCAATTCGGGACAGGAAAGATCTTACTCACAATGAGCAGTTCTTC. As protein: CASSLLPIRDRKDLTHNEQFF.

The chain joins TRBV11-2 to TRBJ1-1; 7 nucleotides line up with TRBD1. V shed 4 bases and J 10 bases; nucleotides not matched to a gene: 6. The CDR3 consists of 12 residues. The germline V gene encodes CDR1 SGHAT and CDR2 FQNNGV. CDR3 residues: CASSSLTGRAFF. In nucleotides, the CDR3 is TGTGCCAGCAGCTCTTTGACAGGGAGAGCTTTCTTT.

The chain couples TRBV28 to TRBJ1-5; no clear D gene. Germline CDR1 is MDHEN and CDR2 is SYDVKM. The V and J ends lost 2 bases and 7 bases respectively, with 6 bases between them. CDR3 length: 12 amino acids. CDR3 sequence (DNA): TGTGCCAGCAGTTTAACTCACCAGCCCCAGCATTTT. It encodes CASSLTHQPQHF.

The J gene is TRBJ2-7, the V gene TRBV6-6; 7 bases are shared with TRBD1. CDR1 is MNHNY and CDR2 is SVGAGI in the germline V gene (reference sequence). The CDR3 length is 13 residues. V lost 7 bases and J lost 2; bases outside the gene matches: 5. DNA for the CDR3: TGTGCCAGCATGACAGGGCAGCCCTACGAGCAGTACTTC. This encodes CASMTGQPYEQYF.

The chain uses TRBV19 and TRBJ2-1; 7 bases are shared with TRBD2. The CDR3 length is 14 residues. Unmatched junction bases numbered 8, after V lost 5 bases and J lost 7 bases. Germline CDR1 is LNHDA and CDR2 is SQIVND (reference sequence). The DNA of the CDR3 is TGTGCCAGTAGTCTTGGCGGGAGTTGGAATGAGCAGTTCTTC. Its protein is CASSLGGSWNEQFF.